What follows are 20 T cell receptor beta chains derived from one specimen sequenced in a study of T cell responses to AZD1222 COVID-19 vaccine. Sequencing used immunoSEQ multiplex PCR; TCRdb keeps in-frame clones, though not all of them. The sample yields some 130,000 clones, 80% to 90% seen once. The material was peripheral blood, obtained on day 0 of AZD1222 vaccination. The receptors shown here come from an adult in good health.

J is TRBJ1-1 and V is TRBV6-4; no clear D. This CDR3 is 12 amino acids long. Trimming took 8 bases from V and 2 from J, leaving 9 bases between them. Germline values: CDR1 MRHNA, CDR2 SNTAGT. The CDR3 DNA is TGTGCCAGCCGAGACCCTAACACTGAAGCTTTCTTT. The encoded protein is CASRDPNTEAFF.

The chain carries TRBV10-3 and TRBJ1-4; D not resolved. CDR1 is ENHRY and CDR2 is SYGVKD in the germline V gene. The CDR3 is made up of 14 amino acids. Between the trimmed V and J ends, which lost 8 bases and 8 bases, there was a span of 18 bases. This CDR3 is CAIADPGYGEKLFF. For the CDR3, the DNA is TGTGCCATCGCGGACCCCGGCTATGGGGAAAAACTGTTTTTT.

This chain joins TRBV6-5 and TRBJ2-5; 12 bases are a match to TRBD2. The CDR3 contains 15 residues. From germline, CDR1 is MNHEY and CDR2 SVGAGI. Trimming at V came to 7 bases and at J to 5 bases, leaving 8 bases not matched to a gene. The chain's CDR3 is CASNPGLAGYETQYF. In DNA, the CDR3 is TGTGCCAGCAACCCCGGACTAGCGGGATATGAGACCCAGTACTTC.

The sample holds a few counts of this clone. The chain links TRBV29-1 to TRBJ1-4; perhaps TRBD1 as D (5 bases). Looked up from germline, CDR1 is SQVTM and CDR2 is ANQGSEA. CDR3 length: 15 amino acids. The V gene lost 5 bases and the J gene lost 8 bases, with 21 bases spanning the gap. As DNA, the CDR3 is TGCAGCGTTCGGGGCCTAATCCATACCCCCGAAAAACTGTTTTTT. Amino acids: CSVRGLIHTPEKLFF.

The chain combines TRBV4-3 with TRBJ1-2, with 9 nucleotides matching TRBD1. CDR1 and CDR2 from the germline V gene are LGHNA and YSLEER. J gave up 5 bases and V 0 bases, and 13 bases lay outside the gene matches. The CDR3 loop spans 18 amino acids. The CDR3 loop reads CASSQETRGQGDQYGYTF. CDR3 sequence (DNA): TGCGCCAGCAGCCAAGAGACCAGGGGACAGGGAGATCAATATGGCTACACCTTC.

The chain joins TRBV27 to TRBJ1-1, with 7 bases that match TRBD1. V was clipped by 5 bases and J by 2 bases; unmatched bases: 8. This CDR3 contains 15 residues. The germline CDR1 and CDR2 sequences are MNHEY and SMNVEV (reference sequence). In nucleotides, the CDR3 is TGTGCCAGCAGTATAGGACAGGCTAGTAACACTGAAGCTTTCTTT. As protein: CASSIGQASNTEAFF.

The chain has TRBV7-3 and TRBJ2-7; 7 bases are a match to TRBD2. There are 15 residues in the CDR3. Germline V gives CDR1 SGHTA, CDR2 FQGTGA. After removal of 3 bases from V and 0 bases from J, the junction contained 5 bases not matched to a gene. As DNA, the CDR3 is TGTGCCAGCAGCTTTGAGGGCGGGAGCTCCTACGAGCAGTACTTC. Its protein is CASSFEGGSSYEQYF.

The chain carries TRBV19 and TRBJ1-2; 7 bases match TRBD1. Trimming cost V 10 bases and J 4 bases; bases outside gene matches: 9. The CDR3 spans 13 residues. The germline gives CDR1 LNHDA, CDR2 SQIVND (reference sequence). The CDR3: CATRPGQTYGYTF. CDR3 DNA sequence: TGTGCCACAAGGCCGGGACAGACCTATGGCTACACCTTC.

The chain carries TRBV14 and TRBJ2-1; 9 nucleotides agree with TRBD2. The V and J ends lost 2 bases and 6 bases, in that order; junction bases with no gene match: 5. CDR1 and CDR2 from the germline V gene are SGHDN and FVKESK. CDR3 length: 15 residues. The chain's CDR3 is CASSQQASGANEQFF. CDR3 bases: TGTGCCAGCAGCCAACAGGCTAGCGGGGCCAATGAGCAGTTCTTC. The whole variable domain, remainder taken from reference TRBV14 and TRBJ2-1, is EAGVTQFPSHSVIEKGQTVTLRCDPISGHDNLYWYRRVMGKEIKFLLHFVKESKQDESGMPNNRFLAERTGGTYSTLKVQPAELEDSGVYFCASSQQASGANEQFFGPGTRLTVL.

The V gene is TRBV4-3, the J gene TRBJ1-2, with 7 bases identical to TRBD1. V gave up 3 bases and J gave up 3 bases; unmatched junction bases: 7. The CDR3 extends over 15 amino acids. Per germline, CDR1 LGHNA and CDR2 YSLEER. CDR3 coding DNA: TGCGCCAGCAGCCATAGGACAGGCAGATACTATGGCTACACCTTC. Its translation is CASSHRTGRYYGYTF.

V is TRBV5-1 and J is TRBJ1-4; D is unresolved. With 4 bases removed from V and 5 bases from J, the gap between germline ends came to 3 bases. The CDR3 sequence is 11 residues long. CDR1 and CDR2 from the germline V gene are SGHRS and YFSETQ. CDR3 amino acids: CASSANEKLFF. CDR3 nucleotide sequence: TGCGCCAGCAGCGCAAATGAAAAACTGTTTTTT.

The chain recombines TRBV6-4 with TRBJ1-6; D is undetermined. The V and J ends lost 6 bases and 5 bases respectively, with 8 bases between them. The germline CDR1 and CDR2 sequences are MRHNA and SNTAGT. CDR3 length: 13 amino acids. The CDR3 spells CASSPSNNSPLHF. In DNA, the CDR3 is TGTGCCAGCAGCCCATCCAATAATTCACCCCTCCACTTT.

This rearrangement joins TRBV6-5 to TRBJ2-5; D assignment may be TRBD1 or TRBD2 (6 bases each). This CDR3 spans 14 amino acids. Trimming left V 6 bases short and J 6 bases short, with 17 bases between. Per germline, CDR1 MNHEY and CDR2 SVGAGI. Here the CDR3 reads CASSRGPGEKTQYF. In DNA form, the CDR3 reads TGTGCCAGCAGCCGGGGGCCAGGGGAGAAGACCCAGTACTTC.

The J gene is TRBJ1-1, the V gene TRBV7-2; 9 positions agree with TRBD1. The CDR3 has 12 amino acids. Germline V gene sequence: CDR1 SGHTA, CDR2 FQGNSA. With 2 bases clipped from V and 11 bases from J, the junction kept 3 bases outside the gene matches. CDR3 amino acids: CASSLRQGGAFF. DNA of the CDR3: TGTGCCAGCAGCTTACGACAGGGGGGCGCTTTCTTT.

This clone was counted a single time. V is TRBV24-1 and J is TRBJ2-5; tentative D call: TRBD1 (6 bases). CDR1 and CDR2 from the germline V gene are KGHDR and SFDVKD. V was pared by 12 bases and J by 3 bases, with 13 bases between. There are 12 residues in the CDR3. DNA of the CDR3: TGTGCCGTCGACCGGGACAAAGAGACCCAGTACTTC. Residues: CAVDRDKETQYF.

The chain joins TRBV6-5 to TRBJ2-5; 8 nucleotides line up with TRBD1. Germline loops: CDR1 MNHEY, CDR2 SVGAGI. This CDR3 is built from 14 residues. J lost 5 bases, V lost 6 bases, and 8 bases had no gene match. The CDR3 region is CASSRTGPGETQYF. CDR3 sequence (DNA): TGTGCCAGCAGCCGGACAGGGCCCGGGGAGACCCAGTACTTC.

This clone was picked up a small number of times. The DNA for the CDR3 is TGTGCCAGCAGCTTATCTCCAGGGATGGTGGGTGAAAAACTGTTTTTT. Translating it yields CASSLSPGMVGEKLFF. V gene TRBV7-6 combines with J gene TRBJ1-4, with D tentatively TRBD1 (5 bases). The CDR3 extends over 16 amino acids. V lost 2 bases to trimming and J lost 7 bases, with 17 bases between them. Germline V gene sequence: CDR1 SGHVS, CDR2 FNYEAQ. The entire variable domain, with the rest obtained from reference TRBV7-6 and TRBJ1-4, is as follows: GAGVSQSPRYKVTKRGQDVALRCDPISGHVSLYWYRQALGQGPEFLTYFNYEAQQDKSGLPNDRFSAERPEGSISTLTIQRTEQRDSAMYRCASSLSPGMVGEKLFFGSGTQLSVL.

V usage is TRBV12-3 or TRBV12-4 and J usage is TRBJ1-1; D is undetermined. The CDR3 is 13 amino acids. Trimming cost V 6 bases and J 7 bases, with 15 bases left between them. Here the CDR3 DNA reads TGTGCCAGCAGCTCGCTCCTCCCGGGTGAAGCTTTCTTT. Amino acid sequence: CASSSLLPGEAFF.

The rearrangement uses TRBV28 and TRBJ1-6; no definite D call. The CDR3 covers 14 residues. V lost 1 base to trimming and J lost 8 bases, with 9 bases between them. The germline gives CDR1 MDHEN, CDR2 SYDVKM. The CDR3 DNA sequence: TGTGCCAGCAGTTTATTGGGCCGGGATTCACCCCTCCACTTT. This sequence encodes CASSLLGRDSPLHF.

V is TRBV19 and J is TRBJ1-1; TRBD1 agrees at 11 bases. The CDR3 extends over 15 amino acids. V shed 6 bases and J 6 bases; nucleotides not matched to a gene: 9. The germline V gene encodes CDR1 LNHDA and CDR2 SQIVND (reference sequence). The CDR3 region is CASSLIMGQGAEAFF. CDR3 sequence (DNA): TGTGCCAGTAGCCTTATAATGGGACAGGGGGCTGAAGCTTTCTTT.